A selection of T cell receptor beta chains follows, all from one sample in a study of T cell responses to AZD1222 COVID-19 vaccine. Profiled with immunoSEQ multiplex PCR; TCRdb holds only in-frame clones, not every one. The table lists 130,000 or so clones, over 75% of them singletons. Sequencing was performed on peripheral blood, taken on day 0 of AZD1222 vaccination. The receptors shown here come from an adult in good health. Both conserved end residues are part of each CDR3. Fields, in order: V gene, J gene, clone size, CDR3 length, D gene, CDR3 DNA, CDR3 protein. D genes are given only for firm matches. The size field is filled for only some rows; it gives once, few, many or a size class.

V gene: TRBV24-1
J gene: TRBJ1-5
clone size: many
CDR3 length: 14
D gene: NA
CDR3 DNA: TGTGCCACCAGTGGCGGGGGGCCCAATCAGCCCCAGCATTTT
CDR3 protein: CATSGGGPNQPQHF

V gene: TRBV5-1
J gene: TRBJ2-3
clone size: NA
CDR3 length: 15
D gene: TRBD1
CDR3 DNA: TGCGCCAGCAGCGTAGGACAGGGTTTCGGTGATACGCAGTATTTT
CDR3 protein: CASSVGQGFGDTQYF

V gene: TRBV7-9
J gene: TRBJ2-5
clone size: NA
CDR3 length: 16
D gene: TRBD2
CDR3 DNA: TGTGCCAGCAGTCAAGAACCGGGGAGGGGCCAAGAGACCCAGTACTTC
CDR3 protein: CASSQEPGRGQETQYF

V gene: TRBV12-3/TRBV12-4
J gene: TRBJ1-1
clone size: NA
CDR3 length: 13
D gene: NA
CDR3 DNA: TGTGCCAGCAGTTTAGCGCATGGAACTGAAGCTTTCTTT
CDR3 protein: CASSLAHGTEAFF

V gene: TRBV11-2
J gene: TRBJ2-3
clone size: NA
CDR3 length: 12
D gene: NA
CDR3 DNA: TGTGCCAGCAGCCCGAGTCGGGATACGCAGTATTTT
CDR3 protein: CASSPSRDTQYF

V gene: TRBV19
J gene: TRBJ1-2
clone size: once
CDR3 length: 14
D gene: TRBD1
CDR3 DNA: TGTGCCAGTAGTATGAGGGGACAGATTAATGGCTACACCTTC
CDR3 protein: CASSMRGQINGYTF

V gene: TRBV6-5
J gene: TRBJ1-4
clone size: NA
CDR3 length: 15
D gene: NA
CDR3 DNA: TGTGCCAGCAGCCCCCGGGGGGGAGGGAATGAAAAACTGTTTTTT
CDR3 protein: CASSPRGGGNEKLFF

V gene: TRBV7-9
J gene: TRBJ2-2
clone size: few
CDR3 length: 15
D gene: NA
CDR3 DNA: TGTGCCAGCAGCTTTAACGGACACCTCACCGGGGAGCTGTTTTTT
CDR3 protein: CASSFNGHLTGELFF

V gene: TRBV13
J gene: TRBJ1-1
clone size: NA
CDR3 length: 14
D gene: NA
CDR3 DNA: TGTGCCAGCAGCACACGGGGCGGGGGAGAGGAAGCTTTCTTT
CDR3 protein: CASSTRGGGEEAFF

V gene: TRBV7-2
J gene: TRBJ1-6
clone size: NA
CDR3 length: 16
D gene: TRBD1
CDR3 DNA: TGTGCCAGCAGCTTATTCGGACAGGGGGCGCTGACACCCCTCCACTTT
CDR3 protein: CASSLFGQGALTPLHF

V gene: TRBV4-1
J gene: TRBJ1-2
clone size: few
CDR3 length: 12
D gene: TRBD1
CDR3 DNA: TGCGCCAGCAGCCAGCAAGGGGGCGGCTACACCTTC
CDR3 protein: CASSQQGGGYTF

V gene: TRBV11-2
J gene: TRBJ2-4
clone size: NA
CDR3 length: 15
D gene: NA
CDR3 DNA: TGTGCCAGCACCCAAGGGGCGGGCGGCAAAAACATTCAGTACTTC
CDR3 protein: CASTQGAGGKNIQYF

V gene: TRBV7-9
J gene: TRBJ2-3
clone size: NA
CDR3 length: 16
D gene: TRBD2
CDR3 DNA: TGTGCCAGCAGCTTAGATGCCGGGGGGGCCTCAGATACGCAGTATTTT
CDR3 protein: CASSLDAGGASDTQYF

V gene: TRBV10-3
J gene: TRBJ1-3
clone size: NA
CDR3 length: 14
D gene: NA
CDR3 DNA: TGTGCCATCAGTGACCTCAGGGATGGAAACACCATATATTTT
CDR3 protein: CAISDLRDGNTIYF

V gene: TRBV7-2
J gene: TRBJ2-2
clone size: few
CDR3 length: 18
D gene: TRBD2
CDR3 DNA: TGTGCCAGCAGCTTAGGGGTCGCGGGGGGCAGGGACACCGGGGAGCTGTTTTTT
CDR3 protein: CASSLGVAGGRDTGELFF

V gene: TRBV4-3
J gene: TRBJ2-2
clone size: NA
CDR3 length: 15
D gene: NA
CDR3 DNA: TGCGCCAGCAGCCAAGAGCCAGACTACACCGGGGAGCTGTTTTTT
CDR3 protein: CASSQEPDYTGELFF

V gene: TRBV6-5
J gene: TRBJ1-2
clone size: NA
CDR3 length: 14
D gene: NA
CDR3 DNA: TGTGCCAGCAGTTACTCGGAGGGTAACTATGGCTACACCTTC
CDR3 protein: CASSYSEGNYGYTF

V gene: TRBV6-2/TRBV6-3
J gene: TRBJ1-2
clone size: few
CDR3 length: 14
D gene: NA
CDR3 DNA: TGTGCCAGCAGTGCAACGAGAGGGGCTGGGGGCTACACCTTC
CDR3 protein: CASSATRGAGGYTF

V gene: TRBV5-4
J gene: TRBJ2-7
clone size: NA
CDR3 length: 14
D gene: NA
CDR3 DNA: TGTGCCAGCAGCTTGGTGGAGGGTGGGTACGAGCAGTACTTC
CDR3 protein: CASSLVEGGYEQYF

V gene: TRBV5-1
J gene: TRBJ1-2
clone size: NA
CDR3 length: 14
D gene: NA
CDR3 DNA: TGCGCCAGCAGCTTGGGCGGGCCCCACGATGGCTACACCTTC
CDR3 protein: CASSLGGPHDGYTF

V gene: TRBV4-3
J gene: TRBJ1-1
clone size: NA
CDR3 length: 16
D gene: TRBD1
CDR3 DNA: TGCGCCAGCAGCCAAGTCGCTTACAGGGGGGACACTGAAGCTTTCTTT
CDR3 protein: CASSQVAYRGDTEAFF

V gene: TRBV5-1
J gene: TRBJ1-2
clone size: NA
CDR3 length: 16
D gene: NA
CDR3 DNA: TGCGCCAGCAGCTTGGGAGGACAGCCATCTCATTATGGCTACACCTTC
CDR3 protein: CASSLGGQPSHYGYTF

V gene: TRBV14
J gene: TRBJ1-2
clone size: few
CDR3 length: 13
D gene: NA
CDR3 DNA: TGTGCCAGCAGCCCCACAGGGTCTAGTGGCTACACCTTC
CDR3 protein: CASSPTGSSGYTF

V gene: TRBV5-1
J gene: TRBJ1-1
clone size: NA
CDR3 length: 14
D gene: NA
CDR3 DNA: TGCGCCAGCAGCCCACTGACAGAGAACACTGAAGCTTTCTTT
CDR3 protein: CASSPLTENTEAFF

V gene: TRBV14
J gene: TRBJ2-7
clone size: NA
CDR3 length: 15
D gene: NA
CDR3 DNA: TGTGCCAGCAGCCAAGATGCGGCCGGACTCTACGAGCAGTACTTC
CDR3 protein: CASSQDAAGLYEQYF